This is a list of T cell receptor beta chains from one sample in a study of T cell responses to AZD1222 COVID-19 vaccine. This table comes from immunoSEQ multiplex PCR, and its TCRdb copy is limited to in-frame clones, with some not included. The sample has some 90,000 clones; about 88% are singletons. Specimen: peripheral blood, collected on day 0 of AZD1222 vaccination. The receptors were sampled from an adult in good health. The CDR3 runs from the conserved cysteine through the conserved F or W. The D gene is left open where the match is weak.

TRBV28	TRBJ1-2	NA	TGTGCCAGCAGTTTATGGGGCAAGAACTATGGCTACACCTTC	CASSLWGKNYGYTF
TRBV6-5	TRBJ1-4	TRBD1	TGTGCCAGCAGTCCCCGGGACAGTAATGAAAAACTGTTTTTT	CASSPRDSNEKLFF
TRBV20-1	TRBJ2-1	NA	TGCAGTGCTGTACTGGGCGATGAGCAGTTCTTC	CSAVLGDEQFF
TRBV6-6	TRBJ2-7	TRBD1	TGTGCCAGCAGACCCACCTCAGGGGGCGAGCAGTACTTC	CASRPTSGGEQYF
TRBV6-5	TRBJ1-1	TRBD1	TGTGCCAGCATCCAGGGGGTGGCCGGGAACACTGAAGCTTTCTTT	CASIQGVAGNTEAFF
TRBV28	TRBJ1-1	NA	TGTGCCAGCAGTTTAGGGGGGAACACTGAAGCTTTCTTT	CASSLGGNTEAFF
TRBV6-5	TRBJ2-1	NA	TGTGCCAGCAGTTCCCGAGATATATCCTACAATGAGCAGTTCTTC	CASSSRDISYNEQFF
TRBV6-1	TRBJ2-1	TRBD2	TGTGGTACAGCGGGAGACCCCCTCAATGAGCAGTTCTTC	CGTAGDPLNEQFF
TRBV10-3	TRBJ1-2	TRBD1	TGTGCCATCAGAGGAAGACAGGGAGATACGGGCTACACCTTC	CAIRGRQGDTGYTF
TRBV19	TRBJ1-1	NA	TGTGCCAGTGAACAAGATTTCGAAGCTTTCTTT	CASEQDFEAFF
TRBV6-5	TRBJ1-2	NA	TGTGCCTCCACGGGGTATGGCTACACCTTC	CASTGYGYTF
TRBV28	TRBJ1-4	TRBD1	TGTGCCAGCAGTTTATTGAGCAGGGGGACTAATGAAAAACTGTTTTTT	CASSLLSRGTNEKLFF
TRBV18	TRBJ1-1	NA	TGTGCCAGCTCATCAAGATTTTCGGCTTTCTTT	CASSSRFSAFF
TRBV9	TRBJ2-5	TRBD2	TGTGCCAGCAGCGTAGGAGCGGGGGGTTTTCAAGAGACCCAGTACTTC	CASSVGAGGFQETQYF
TRBV5-1	TRBJ1-1	NA	TGCGCCAGCAGCTTGGCTGGGGGTGGGACTGAAGCTTTCTTT	CASSLAGGGTEAFF
TRBV7-8	TRBJ2-7	TRBD2	TGTGCCAGCAGCTTAGCGCTTGCGGGAGGGCCCTACGAGCAGTACTTC	CASSLALAGGPYEQYF
TRBV4-1	TRBJ2-5	TRBD2	TGCGCCAGCTCACCGGGGGGACCCCTGGGGGAGACCCAGTACTTC	CASSPGGPLGETQYF
TRBV24-1	TRBJ2-2	NA	TGTGCCACCAGTGATTTTCCCCGATCCGGGGAGCTGTTTTTT	CATSDFPRSGELFF
TRBV12-3/TRBV12-4	TRBJ2-3	NA	TGTGCCAGCACCCAGCGAGCAGATACGCAGTATTTT	CASTQRADTQYF
TRBV5-1	TRBJ2-7	TRBD1	TGCGCCAGCAGCTTTGACAGGGCGCAGTACTTC	CASSFDRAQYF
TRBV5-1	TRBJ1-4	NA	TGCGCCAGCAGCTTGGCGGCAGGGTCTAATGAAAAACTGTTTTTT	CASSLAAGSNEKLFF
TRBV3-1/TRBV3-2	TRBJ1-2	NA	TGTGCCAGCAGCCAAGATGGTCGCCGTCACTATGGCTACACCTTC	CASSQDGRRHYGYTF
TRBV9	TRBJ1-6	NA	TGTGCCAGCAGCTCCCGGGGTAGGGATAATTCACCCCTCCACTTT	CASSSRGRDNSPLHF
TRBV5-4	TRBJ1-1	TRBD1	TGTGCCAGCAGCCAGGGACAGGGAATCGGTACTGAAGCTTTCTTT	CASSQGQGIGTEAFF